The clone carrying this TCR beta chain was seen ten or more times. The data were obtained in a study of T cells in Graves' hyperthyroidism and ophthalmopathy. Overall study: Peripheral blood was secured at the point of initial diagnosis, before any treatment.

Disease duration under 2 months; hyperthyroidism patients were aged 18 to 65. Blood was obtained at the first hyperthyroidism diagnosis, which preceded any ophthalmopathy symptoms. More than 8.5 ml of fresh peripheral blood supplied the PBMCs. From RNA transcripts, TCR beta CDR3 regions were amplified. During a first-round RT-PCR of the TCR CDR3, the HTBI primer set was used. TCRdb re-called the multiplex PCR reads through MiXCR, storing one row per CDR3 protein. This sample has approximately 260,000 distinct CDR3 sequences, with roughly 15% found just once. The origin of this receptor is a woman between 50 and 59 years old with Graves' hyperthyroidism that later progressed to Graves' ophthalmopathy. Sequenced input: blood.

The CDR3 coding sequence is TGTGCCAGCAGACGGACTAGCGGGACAACTTCTGGGGCCAACGTCCTGACTTTC. It encodes CASRRTSGTTSGANVLTF. The genes are TRBV11-2 and TRBJ2-6, with 12 bases aligning to TRBD2. J gave up 1 base and V 6 bases, and 7 bases lay outside the gene matches. There are 18 residues in the CDR3. Germline V CDR1 and CDR2: SGHAT, FQNNGV.